These 18 T cell receptor beta chains came from one sample sequenced in a study of blood T cell repertoires in COVID-19. Only in-frame clones appear in the TCRdb table, and some are missing; sequencing was by immunoSEQ multiplex PCR. Of roughly 200,000 clones in the sample, roughly nine tenths are singletons; the top ten hold 4%. The specimen sequenced was PBMCs or T cells enriched from blood (not recorded which). These receptors were taken from a woman younger than 45 with acute COVID-19.

CDR3 loop: CASGWTGGANFSNQPQHF. CDR3 in DNA: TGTGCTAGTGGGTGGACAGGGGGAGCAAACTTTAGCAATCAGCCCCAGCATTTT. The V and J genes are TRBV12-5 and TRBJ1-5, with 10 bases lining up with TRBD1. This CDR3 is 18 amino acids long. Losses at the gene ends were 6 bases for V and 0 bases for J; bases not matched to a gene: 11. Germline V gene lookup returns CDR1 LGHNT and CDR2 FRNRAP.

The CDR3 DNA is TGTGCCAGCAGTTACTCTCGACAGGGGAGGCACGAGCAGTACTTC. Encoded protein: CASSYSRQGRHEQYF. V and J are TRBV6-5 and TRBJ2-7; 8 nucleotides agree with TRBD1. J gave up 5 bases and V 0 bases, and 6 bases lay outside the gene matches. This CDR3 contains 15 residues. Per germline, CDR1 MNHEY and CDR2 SVGAGI.

The genes are TRBV5-5 and TRBJ1-1, with TRBD1 identical over 7 bases. The CDR3 is 14 residues long. The germline V gene has CDR1 SGHKS and CDR2 YYEKEE (reference sequence). V trimming: 1 base; J trimming: 4 bases; junction bases outside the gene matches: 4. In DNA, the CDR3 is TGTGCCAGCAGCTTGACAGGGGTGAGCACTGAAGCTTTCTTT. Translated, it gives CASSLTGVSTEAFF.

The V call is TRBV10-2, the J call TRBJ1-5; TRBD1 agrees at 7 bases. With 4 bases clipped from V and 0 bases from J, the junction kept 6 bases outside the gene matches. CDR1 and CDR2 (germline): WSHSY, SAAADI. The CDR3 consists of 16 residues. The CDR3 DNA sequence: TGCGCCAGCAGTGTAAAGGGGGCGGCTAGCAATCAGCCCCAGCATTTT. Its translation is CASSVKGAASNQPQHF.

This sequence joins TRBV5-8 and TRBJ2-2; possibly TRBD2 for D (6 bases). Germline values: CDR1 SGHTS, CDR2 YDEGEE. CDR3 size: 16 residues. V was trimmed by 4 bases and J by 0 bases, leaving 13 bases between them. CDR3 protein: CASSLGLDPNTGELFF. Here the CDR3 DNA reads TGTGCCAGCAGCCTGGGACTCGACCCGAACACCGGGGAGCTGTTTTTT.

This clone was observed a handful of times. V gene TRBV15 combines with J gene TRBJ1-4, with unresolved D. The CDR3 is made up of 13 amino acids. CDR1 is LNHNV and CDR2 is YYDKDF in the germline V gene (reference sequence). Trimming took off 0 bases at V and 7 bases at J, with 6 bases between the two ends. The CDR3 DNA follows: TGTGCCACCAGCAGAGATCGTAGTGAAAAACTGTTTTTT. As protein: CATSRDRSEKLFF.

The CDR3 here is CASSPRSQGQPQHF. The CDR3 nucleotides are TGTGCCAGCAGCCCTCGTTCACAGGGTCAGCCCCAGCATTTT. The chain couples TRBV7-2 to TRBJ1-5, with D possibly matching TRBD1 (6 bases). Trimming pared 5 bases from V and 6 bases from J, leaving 14 bases between. The CDR3 is 14 residues long. CDR1 and CDR2 (germline): SGHTA, FQGNSA.

The rearrangement joins TRBV12-3 or TRBV12-4 to TRBJ2-5; D unclear. CDR3 size: 13 residues. V shed 6 bases and J shed 5 bases, with 13 bases lying between them. This chain's CDR3 is CASRPLAWETQYF. In DNA form, the CDR3 reads TGTGCCAGCAGGCCCCTCGCGTGGGAGACCCAGTACTTC.

A note on this clone: Different DNA sequences within this sample yield the same CDR3. The chain couples TRBV7-8 to TRBJ2-3; 9 bases are a match to TRBD1. With V trimmed by 1 base and J by 6 bases, 8 bases remained unmatched. The germline CDR1 and CDR2 sequences are SGHVS and FQNEAQ. The CDR3 covers 16 residues. The CDR3 DNA reads TGTGCCAGCAGCTTAGGTGGGACAGGGACGGTGGATACGCAGTATTTT. This sequence encodes CASSLGGTGTVDTQYF.

This rearrangement joins TRBV19 to TRBJ2-7; tentatively, D is TRBD1 (6 bases). V lost 1 base and J 1 base, leaving 11 bases between the germline ends. Germline CDR1 and CDR2: LNHDA and SQIVND (reference sequence). The CDR3 extends over 15 amino acids. The CDR3 here is CASSIAQGISYEQYF. The CDR3 DNA reads as TGTGCCAGTAGTATAGCCCAGGGGATTTCCTACGAGCAGTACTTC.

In its sample, this clone was seen a few times. The chain recombines TRBV6-2 or TRBV6-3 with TRBJ1-2; 8 positions match TRBD1. Germline V gene sequence: CDR1 MNHEY, CDR2 SVGEGT. The CDR3 spans 16 residues. The V gene end was trimmed by 5 bases and the J gene end by 0 bases; junction bases not matched to a gene: 8. The CDR3 nucleotides read TGTGCCAGCAGTGATGGACAGGGAAGATCTAACTATGGCTACACCTTC. Its translation is CASSDGQGRSNYGYTF.

J is TRBJ1-2 and V is TRBV6-2 or TRBV6-3; possible D gene TRBD1, 6 bases. Between the trimmed V and J ends, which lost 4 bases and 0 bases, there was a span of 6 bases. The length of the CDR3 is 13 residues. CDR1 is MNHEY and CDR2 is SVGEGT in the germline V gene. CDR3 nucleotide sequence: TGTGCCAGCAGTTGGACAGCTAACTATGGCTACACCTTC. Translating it yields CASSWTANYGYTF.

The CDR3 loop reads CASSLGAGGDYTF. The DNA of the CDR3 is TGCGCCAGCAGCTTGGGGGCGGGCGGGGACTACACCTTC. The rearrangement links TRBV5-1 to TRBJ1-2; no firm D call. Trimming shortened V by 0 bases and J by 10 bases, and 13 bases separated the two germline ends. There are 13 residues in the CDR3. CDR1 is SGHRS, CDR2 YFSETQ, per germline.

This rearrangement joins TRBV29-1 to TRBJ2-5; 8 bases are shared with TRBD2. V shed 6 bases and J 4 bases; nucleotides not matched to a gene: 10. Per the germline V gene, CDR1 is SQVTM and CDR2 is ANQGSEA. The CDR3 spans 14 residues. The CDR3 DNA is TGCAGCGTGGCCGGGACTAGGCGGGCAGAGACCCAGTACTTC. Translation: CSVAGTRRAETQYF.

This clone is a singleton in its sample. The CDR3 loop is CSVGVTGGIGAFF. Written as DNA, the CDR3 is TGCAGCGTTGGGGTAACAGGGGGCATCGGAGCTTTCTTT. The chain links TRBV29-1 to TRBJ1-1; TRBD1 aligns across 9 bases. From germline, CDR1 is SQVTM and CDR2 ANQGSEA. The CDR3 covers 13 residues. The J segment lost 10 bases and the V segment lost 4 bases, leaving 10 bases of the junction unmatched.

The gene calls are TRBV15 and TRBJ1-1, with 7 nucleotides matching TRBD1. The junction had 3 bases not matched to a gene; V was cut back by 3 bases and J by 2 bases. CDR1 and CDR2 (germline): LNHNV, YYDKDF (reference sequence). CDR3 size: 14 residues. As DNA, the CDR3 is TGTGCCACCAGCAGCTACAGGGGAAACACTGAAGCTTTCTTT. Its protein is CATSSYRGNTEAFF.

The chain combines TRBV3-1 (or the pseudogene TRBV3-2) with TRBJ1-5, with D perhaps TRBD1 (5 bases). The V and J ends lost 5 bases and 0 bases respectively, with 11 bases between them. Germline V gene sequence: CDR1 LGHDT, CDR2 YNNKEL (reference sequence). This CDR3 comprises 15 residues. The CDR3 region has the DNA TGTGCCAGCAGCGGTCAGGGCCCTAGCAATCAGCCCCAGCATTTT. This codes for CASSGQGPSNQPQHF.

The chain has TRBV19 and TRBJ1-4, with 7 bases identical to TRBD1. CDR1 is LNHDA, CDR2 SQIVND, per germline (reference sequence). V lost 7 bases to trimming and J lost 8 bases; unmatched junction nucleotides: 13. The CDR3 is 15 amino acids. CDR3 sequence reads: CASTRYQGEGEKLFF. In DNA form, the CDR3 reads TGTGCCAGTACCCGTTATCAGGGGGAAGGGGAAAAACTGTTTTTT.